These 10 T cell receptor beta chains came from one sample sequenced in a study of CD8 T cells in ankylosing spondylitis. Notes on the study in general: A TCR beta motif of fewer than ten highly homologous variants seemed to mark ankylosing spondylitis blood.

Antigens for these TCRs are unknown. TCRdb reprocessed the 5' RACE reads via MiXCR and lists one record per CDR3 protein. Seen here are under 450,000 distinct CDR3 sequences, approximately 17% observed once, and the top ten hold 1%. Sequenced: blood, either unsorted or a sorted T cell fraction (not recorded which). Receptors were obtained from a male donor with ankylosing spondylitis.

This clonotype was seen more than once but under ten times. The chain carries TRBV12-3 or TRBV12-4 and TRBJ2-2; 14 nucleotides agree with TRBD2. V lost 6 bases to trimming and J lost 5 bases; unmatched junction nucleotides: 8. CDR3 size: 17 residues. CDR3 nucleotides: TGTGCCAGCAGGGGACTAGCGGGAGAGGTGAAAACCGGGGAGCTGTTTTTT. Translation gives CASRGLAGEVKTGELFF.

CDR3: CATKGQGARGKAFF. The CDR3 DNA reads as TGTGCCACCAAGGGACAGGGGGCCAGAGGGAAAGCTTTCTTT. The chain has TRBV7-2 and TRBJ1-1, with 12 bases identical to TRBD1. J was trimmed by 9 bases and V by 10 bases; bases with no gene match: 12. Germline CDR1 is SGHTA and CDR2 is FQGNSA. The length of the CDR3 is 14 residues.

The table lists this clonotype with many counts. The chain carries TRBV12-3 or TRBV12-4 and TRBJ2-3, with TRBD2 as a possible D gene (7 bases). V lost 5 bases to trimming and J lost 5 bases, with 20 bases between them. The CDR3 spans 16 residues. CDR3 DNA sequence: TGTGCCAGCAGTCCCGACTCGCCGGGGGGCGTAGATACGCAGTATTTT. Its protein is CASSPDSPGGVDTQYF.

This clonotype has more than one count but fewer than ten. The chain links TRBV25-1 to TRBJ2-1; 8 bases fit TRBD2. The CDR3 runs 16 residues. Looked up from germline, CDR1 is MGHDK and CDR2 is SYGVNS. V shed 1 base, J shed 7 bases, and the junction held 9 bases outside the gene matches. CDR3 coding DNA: TGTGCCAGCAGTGAATTGCCAGCGGGAGATGAGAATGAGCAGTTCTTC. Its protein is CASSELPAGDENEQFF.

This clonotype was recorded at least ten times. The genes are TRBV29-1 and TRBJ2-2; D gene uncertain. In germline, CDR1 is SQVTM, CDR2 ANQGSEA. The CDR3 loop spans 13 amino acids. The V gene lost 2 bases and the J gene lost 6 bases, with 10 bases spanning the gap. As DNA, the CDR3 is TGCAGCGTTGAATCCGGGTCAGCCGGGGAGCTGTTTTTT. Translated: CSVESGSAGELFF.

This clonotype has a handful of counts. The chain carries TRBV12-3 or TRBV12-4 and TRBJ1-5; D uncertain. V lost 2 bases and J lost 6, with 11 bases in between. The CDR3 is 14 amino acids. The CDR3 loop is CASSLNQAGQPQHF. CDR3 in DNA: TGTGCCAGCAGTTTAAACCAGGCCGGTCAGCCCCAGCATTTT.

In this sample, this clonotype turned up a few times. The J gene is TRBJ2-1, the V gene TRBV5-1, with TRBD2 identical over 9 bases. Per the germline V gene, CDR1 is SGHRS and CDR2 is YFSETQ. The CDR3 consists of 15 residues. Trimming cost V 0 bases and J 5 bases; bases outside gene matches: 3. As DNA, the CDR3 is TGCGCCAGCAGCTTGGTTGCGGGAGGGCACAATGAGCAGTTCTTC. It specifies CASSLVAGGHNEQFF.

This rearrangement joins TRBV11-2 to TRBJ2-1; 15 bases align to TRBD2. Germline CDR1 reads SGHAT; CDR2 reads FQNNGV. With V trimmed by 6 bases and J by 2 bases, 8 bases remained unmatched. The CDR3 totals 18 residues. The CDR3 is CASSPGLAGGFTYNEQFF. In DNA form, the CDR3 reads TGTGCCAGCAGTCCGGGACTAGCGGGAGGCTTCACCTACAATGAGCAGTTCTTC.

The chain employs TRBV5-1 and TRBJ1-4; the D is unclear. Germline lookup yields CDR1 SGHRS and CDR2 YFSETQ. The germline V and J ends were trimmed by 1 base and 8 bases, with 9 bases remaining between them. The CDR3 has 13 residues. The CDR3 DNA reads TGCGCCAGCAGCTTGTGGGGAAGGGAAAAACTGTTTTTT. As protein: CASSLWGREKLFF.

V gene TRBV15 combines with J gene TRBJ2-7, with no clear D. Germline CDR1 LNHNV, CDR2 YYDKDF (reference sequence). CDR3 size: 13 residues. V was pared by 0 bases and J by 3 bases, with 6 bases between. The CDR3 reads CATSREVGYEQYF. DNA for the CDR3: TGTGCCACCAGCAGAGAGGTCGGCTACGAGCAGTACTTC.